Each of the 27 T cell receptor beta chains below was sequenced from the same sample in a study of CD8+CD57+ T cells in acquired aplastic anemia. Genomic DNA acted as the template from which TCR beta VDJ combination and CDR3 sequence profiling were carried out. TCRdb recomputed calls from the reads with MiXCR, one row per CDR3 protein. The sample includes 100,000 to 150,000 distinct CDR3 sequences, around 46% of them seen just once. Material for sequencing was sorted CD4+, CD8+, or CD8+CD57+ T cells (not recorded which) from PBMCs. Every receptor here comes from a human donor in good health, serving as a control.

The chain carries TRBV19 and TRBJ2-7, with 9 bases that match TRBD1. V shed 10 bases and J 4 bases; nucleotides not matched to a gene: 11. CDR3 length: 14 amino acids. Germline V gene sequence: CDR1 LNHDA, CDR2 SQIVND (reference sequence). Here the CDR3 DNA reads TGTGCCACTAGGACCGGGACAGGGTTTTACGAGCAGTACTTC. This codes for CATRTGTGFYEQYF.

The rearrangement links TRBV30 to TRBJ1-1; 7 positions agree with TRBD1. V dropped 5 bases and J dropped 0; count of bases not matched to a gene: 0. CDR3 length equals 12 residues. In germline, CDR1 is GTSNPN, CDR2 SVGIG (reference sequence). DNA for the CDR3: TGTGCCTGGGGACAGGTGAACACTGAAGCTTTCTTT. It specifies CAWGQVNTEAFF.

This clonotype was counted many times. This rearrangement joins TRBV7-3 to TRBJ2-3; 7 bases line up with TRBD2. Germline CDR1 is SGHTA and CDR2 is FQGTGA. This CDR3 contains 16 residues. V trimming: 0 bases; J trimming: 4 bases; junction bases outside the gene matches: 7. CDR3 nucleotides: TGTGCCAGCAGCTTAACGGGACTACTGGGGGCAGATACGCAGTATTTT. Protein: CASSLTGLLGADTQYF.

The chain is built from TRBV19 and TRBJ1-6; no firm D call. V was shortened by 5 bases and J by 8 bases, with 10 bases between the two germline ends. The CDR3 runs 13 residues. Germline V CDR1 and CDR2: LNHDA, SQIVND (reference sequence). The CDR3 DNA sequence: TGTGCCAGTAGTCCGGGAAGGGATTCACCCCTCCACTTT. This encodes CASSPGRDSPLHF.

This clonotype was detected many times. This chain links TRBV5-1 with TRBJ1-2; D is unclear. Germline V gives CDR1 SGHRS, CDR2 YFSETQ. With 1 base removed from V and 6 bases from J, the gap between germline ends came to 13 bases. The CDR3 is made up of 14 amino acids. CDR3 DNA: TGCGCCAGCAGCTTGCTGTTCACTCGCGATGGCTACACCTTC. The encoded protein is CASSLLFTRDGYTF.

This clonotype was counted a few times. This chain links TRBV25-1 with TRBJ2-7, with D uncertain. Germline CDR1 MGHDK, CDR2 SYGVNS. Trimming removed 1 base at V and 6 bases at J, with 16 bases between. The CDR3 runs to 15 residues. CDR3 region: CASSESRQLVSEQYF. The CDR3 DNA follows: TGTGCCAGCAGTGAATCAAGGCAGCTAGTCTCCGAGCAGTACTTC.

This clonotype was observed many times. The genes are TRBV19 and TRBJ2-3; D may be TRBD1 (6 bases). The CDR3 runs to 15 residues. CDR1 is LNHDA and CDR2 is SQIVND in the germline V gene (reference sequence). The V and J ends lost 3 bases and 3 bases respectively, with 13 bases between them. CDR3 nucleotide sequence: TGTGCCAGTAGTATCGGACAGTACCTTACAGATACGCAGTATTTT. Encoded protein: CASSIGQYLTDTQYF.

This clonotype was detected ten times or more. This chain joins TRBV5-1 and TRBJ2-2; D is possibly TRBD1 (5 bases). The CDR3 covers 15 residues. Germline V gene data show CDR1 as SGHRS and CDR2 as YFSETQ. With 2 bases removed from V and 7 bases from J, the gap between germline ends came to 15 bases. The CDR3 sequence: CASSFGHEFDGELFF. CDR3 DNA: TGCGCCAGCAGCTTTGGACATGAATTTGACGGGGAGCTGTTTTTT.

The chain is built from TRBV20-1 and TRBJ2-5, with 11 bases lining up with TRBD2. The CDR3 is 15 residues long. Losses at the gene ends were 6 bases for V and 0 bases for J; bases not matched to a gene: 6. The germline CDR1 and CDR2 sequences are DFQATT and SNEGSKA (reference sequence). The CDR3 nucleotides are TGCAGTGCGCCTCCTAGCGGGGGGTACCAAGAGACCCAGTACTTC. Its protein product is CSAPPSGGYQETQYF.

The chain combines TRBV7-9 with TRBJ1-1; 9 nucleotides line up with TRBD1. The germline gives CDR1 SEHNR, CDR2 FQNEAQ (reference sequence). V gave up 4 bases and J gave up 6 bases; unmatched junction bases: 6. CDR3 length: 14 amino acids. The chain's CDR3 is CASSSPGTGPEAFF. CDR3 coding DNA: TGTGCCAGCAGCTCCCCCGGGACAGGGCCTGAAGCTTTCTTT.

Relative to its sample, this clonotype is medium-sized. V and J are TRBV24-1 and TRBJ1-5, with a possible D match to TRBD1 (5 bases). The V and J ends lost 4 bases and 4 bases respectively, with 19 bases between them. The CDR3 covers 17 residues. Germline CDR1 is KGHDR and CDR2 is SFDVKD. The CDR3 DNA sequence: TGTGCCACCAGTGAGGTCGACCAGGGTAGGGCGAATCAGCCCCAGCATTTT. Translated, it gives CATSEVDQGRANQPQHF.

The table lists this clonotype with many counts. The rearrangement joins TRBV7-2 to TRBJ1-2; 7 nucleotides match TRBD1. The CDR3 consists of 17 residues. J was trimmed by 4 bases and V by 6 bases; bases with no gene match: 17. CDR1 is SGHTA, CDR2 FQGNSA, per germline. As DNA, the CDR3 is TGTGCCAGCAGTAGAGAAGGACAGGCAGGCCTGTCCTATGGCTACACCTTC. Translation gives CASSREGQAGLSYGYTF.

This clonotype has just one count. The chain has TRBV7-8 and TRBJ2-3, with TRBD1 identical over 7 bases. Trimming cost V 11 bases and J 3 bases; bases outside gene matches: 20. Germline V CDR1 and CDR2: SGHVS, FQNEAQ. The CDR3 consists of 17 residues. In nucleotides, the CDR3 is TGTGCCGGGCGACGGACGAGGGGGCTAAAGGGGACAGATACGCAGTATTTT. The encoded protein is CAGRRTRGLKGTDTQYF.

This clonotype was counted at least ten times. This chain uses TRBV7-9 with TRBJ1-3, with D possibly matching TRBD1 (5 bases). The ends were cut back, 5 bases at V and 0 bases at J, with 14 bases in the middle. The CDR3 covers 16 residues. CDR1 is SEHNR and CDR2 is FQNEAQ in the germline V gene (reference sequence). The CDR3 spells CASSPPTVLSGNTIYF. In nucleotides, the CDR3 is TGTGCCAGCAGCCCCCCGACAGTACTCTCTGGAAACACCATATATTTT.

The chain employs TRBV3-1 and TRBJ2-7, with D possibly TRBD2 on 5 matching bases. V was cut by 1 base and J by 8 bases, with 15 bases left in between. The CDR3 sequence is 14 residues long. Germline-derived CDR1 and CDR2 are LGHDT and YNNKEL (reference sequence). The CDR3 is CASSQVGVGWKQYF. In DNA form, the CDR3 reads TGTGCCAGCAGCCAAGTGGGAGTGGGGTGGAAGCAGTACTTC.

This clonotype was seen a few times. The chain employs TRBV30 and TRBJ1-4, with D perhaps matching TRBD1 (5 bases). CDR1 GTSNPN and CDR2 SVGIG come from the germline V gene (reference sequence). This CDR3 comprises 13 residues. Trimming took off 3 bases at V and 6 bases at J, with 11 bases between the two ends. For the CDR3, the DNA is TGTGCCTGGAGCCTCGGGACTTATGAAAAACTGTTTTTT. Amino acid sequence: CAWSLGTYEKLFF.

Concerning this clonotype itself: Since a much larger clone is just one base distant, this may be a read error. This CDR3 is missing its conserved last phenylalanine or tryptophan, likely due to a read error. The gene calls are TRBV5-1 and TRBJ1-2; 7 bases match TRBD1. The V segment lost 4 bases and the J segment 1 base; nucleotides outside the gene matches: 4. The V gene's germline CDR1 is SGHRS and CDR2 YFSETQ. The CDR3 runs 14 residues. The CDR3 nucleotides read TGCGCCAGCAGCCCCTCAGGGGGTAACTATGGCTACACCTCC. It yields the protein CASSPSGGNYGYTS.

The chain is built from TRBV11-3 and TRBJ1-4; D remains ambiguous. Germline loops: CDR1 SGHNT, CDR2 YENEEA. CDR3 length equals 15 residues. V lost 5 bases to trimming and J lost 8 bases, with 18 bases between them. The CDR3 DNA reads TGTGCCAGCAGCCCCCAGGATGGGTCTGGGGAAAAACTGTTTTTT. It yields the protein CASSPQDGSGEKLFF.

This clonotype turned up a few times. J is TRBJ2-7 and V is TRBV27, with 11 bases fitting TRBD1. The CDR3 totals 16 residues. The V gene end was trimmed by 9 bases and the J gene end by 3 bases; junction bases not matched to a gene: 13. In germline, CDR1 is MNHEY, CDR2 SMNVEV (reference sequence). CDR3 loop: CARAGRTGGVFYEQYF. The DNA of the CDR3 is TGTGCCAGGGCGGGTCGGACAGGGGGCGTATTCTACGAGCAGTACTTC.

This clonotype appeared many times. CDR3 DNA: TGTGCCAGCAGTAGACAGGGACTAGCGGGAGATACGCAGTATTTT. Amino acid sequence: CASSRQGLAGDTQYF. This chain connects TRBV6-1 to TRBJ2-3; 12 bases fit TRBD2. Germline CDR1 MNHNS, CDR2 SASEGT. The CDR3 is made up of 15 amino acids. With 5 bases clipped from V and 5 bases from J, the junction kept 5 bases outside the gene matches.

In its sample, this clonotype was seen a few times. The chain recombines TRBV7-2 with TRBJ2-5; D unclear. Germline V CDR1 and CDR2: SGHTA, FQGNSA. V was clipped by 4 bases and J by 5 bases, with 8 bases between them. The CDR3 is made up of 12 amino acids. CDR3 sequence: CASSWATETQYF. The CDR3 region has the DNA TGTGCCAGCAGCTGGGCCACGGAGACCCAGTACTTC. The whole variable domain, remainder taken from reference TRBV7-2 and TRBJ2-5, is GAGVSQSPSNKVTEKGKDVELRCDPISGHTALYWYRQSLGQGLEFLIYFQGNSAPDKSGLPSDRFSAERTGGSVSTLTIQRTQQEDSAVYLCASSWATETQYFGPGTRLLVL.

Concerning this clonotype: The CDR3 does not end in the conserved phenylalanine or tryptophan, so this is likely a read error. The CDR3, as DNA: TGTGCCAGCAGTGAATTAGGGTCTAGCGGGTTCGGCGAGCAGTTCTCC. Amino acid sequence: CASSELGSSGFGEQFS. This rearrangement joins TRBV2 to TRBJ2-1; 8 bases fit TRBD2. Per germline, CDR1 SNHLY and CDR2 FYNNEI. This CDR3 has 16 residues. Trimming at V came to 2 bases and at J to 10 bases, leaving 13 bases not matched to a gene.

This clonotype was seen at least ten times. This chain joins TRBV11-3 and TRBJ2-5; 8 bases line up with TRBD2. From germline, CDR1 is SGHNT and CDR2 YENEEA. J gave up 0 bases and V 1 base, and 7 bases lay outside the gene matches. The CDR3 totals 17 residues. CDR3 sequence: CASSLGRTSTYQETQYF. The CDR3, as DNA: TGTGCCAGCAGCTTAGGTCGGACTAGCACGTACCAAGAGACCCAGTACTTC.

The chain carries TRBV2 and TRBJ2-7; 8 bases agree with TRBD2. V shed 1 base and J 0 bases; nucleotides not matched to a gene: 5. The CDR3 sequence is 16 residues long. Germline CDR1 is SNHLY and CDR2 is FYNNEI. The CDR3 here is CASSEEESGSSYEQYF. In DNA form, the CDR3 reads TGTGCCAGCAGTGAAGAAGAAAGCGGGAGCTCCTACGAGCAGTACTTC.

In its sample, this clonotype was seen many times. The chain recombines TRBV9 with TRBJ1-4; D perhaps matches TRBD1 (5 bases). Trimming removed 3 bases from V and 7 bases from J, with 22 bases in between. The CDR3 is 17 residues long. In germline, CDR1 is SGDLS, CDR2 YYNGEE. CDR3 sequence: CASSAPGGGERGEKLFF. As DNA, the CDR3 is TGTGCCAGCAGCGCCCCGGGGGGGGGAGAGCGCGGTGAAAAACTGTTTTTT. Using reference TRBV9 and TRBJ1-4 for the parts outside the CDR3, the full variable domain is DSGVTQTPKHLITATGQRVTLRCSPRSGDLSVYWYQQSLDQGLQFLIQYYNGEERAKGNILERFSAQQFPDLHSELNLSSLELGDSALYFCASSAPGGGERGEKLFFGSGTQLSVL.

The CDR3 nucleotides are TGCAGTGCTCGGACTAGCGGCCCCTACGAGCAGTACTTC. Protein product: CSARTSGPYEQYF. J is TRBJ2-7 and V is TRBV20-1; 10 bases map to TRBD2. CDR3 length equals 13 residues. Germline CDR1 DFQATT, CDR2 SNEGSKA (reference sequence). With V trimmed by 5 bases and J by 2 bases, 3 bases remained unmatched.

This clonotype has ten or more counts. This chain links TRBV9 with TRBJ1-2; no clear D. Germline lookup yields CDR1 SGDLS and CDR2 YYNGEE. This CDR3 has 16 amino acids. The V gene lost 2 bases and the J gene lost 4 bases, with 18 bases spanning the gap. In nucleotides, the CDR3 is TGTGCCAGCAGCGTTTGGGGAAACGGTCGGGCCTATGGCTACACCTTC. This translates into CASSVWGNGRAYGYTF.